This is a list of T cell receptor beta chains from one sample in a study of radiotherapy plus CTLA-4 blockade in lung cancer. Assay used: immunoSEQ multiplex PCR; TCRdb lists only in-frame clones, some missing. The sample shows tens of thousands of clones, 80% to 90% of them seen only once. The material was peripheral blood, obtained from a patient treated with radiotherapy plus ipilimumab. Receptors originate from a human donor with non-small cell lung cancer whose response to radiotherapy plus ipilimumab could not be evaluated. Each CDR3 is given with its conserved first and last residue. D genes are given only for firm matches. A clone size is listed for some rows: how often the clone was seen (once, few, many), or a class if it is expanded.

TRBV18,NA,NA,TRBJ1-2,CASSPGAYYGYTF,TGTGCCAGCTCACCAGGGGCTTACTATGGCTACACCTTC
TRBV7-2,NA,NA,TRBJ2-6,CASSLASQAGANVLTF,TGTGCCAGCAGCTTAGCGTCACAAGCTGGGGCCAACGTCCTGACTTTC
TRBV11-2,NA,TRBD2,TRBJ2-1,CASSPGLAGAIGNEQFF,TGTGCCAGCAGCCCGGGACTAGCGGGAGCCATTGGCAATGAGCAGTTCTTC
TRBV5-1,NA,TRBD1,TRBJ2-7,CASSLYAGTGGDEQYF,TGCGCCAGCAGCTTGTACGCAGGGACAGGGGGCGACGAGCAGTACTTC
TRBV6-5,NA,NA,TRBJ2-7,CASMRSSGYEQYF,TGTGCCAGCATGAGGAGCTCCGGCTACGAGCAGTACTTC
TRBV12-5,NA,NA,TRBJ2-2,CASGFTETNTGELFF,TGTGCTAGTGGTTTTACAGAGACGAACACCGGGGAGCTGTTTTTT
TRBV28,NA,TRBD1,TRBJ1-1,CASSDGQGREAFF,TGTGCCAGCAGCGATGGACAGGGCCGTGAAGCTTTCTTT
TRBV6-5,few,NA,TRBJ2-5,CASSYAGVETQYF,TGTGCCAGCAGTTACGCAGGGGTAGAGACCCAGTACTTC
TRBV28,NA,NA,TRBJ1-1,CASSFNVNTEAFF,TGTGCCAGCAGTTTTAATGTGAACACTGAAGCTTTCTTT
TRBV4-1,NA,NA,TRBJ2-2,CASSSGLSTGELFF,TGCGCCAGCAGCTCGGGACTTTCCACCGGGGAGCTGTTTTTT
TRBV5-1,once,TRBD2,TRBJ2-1,CASSLARGGSWDEQFF,TGCGCCAGCAGCTTGGCCCGCGGCGGGAGTTGGGATGAGCAGTTCTTC
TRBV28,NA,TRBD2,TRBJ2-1,CASSFSGRAHEQFF,TGTGCCAGCAGTTTTAGCGGGAGGGCCCATGAGCAGTTCTTC
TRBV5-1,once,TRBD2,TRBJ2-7,CASSPWTSGGGSYEQYF,TGCGCCAGCAGCCCGTGGACTAGCGGAGGGGGCTCCTACGAGCAGTACTTC
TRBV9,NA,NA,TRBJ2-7,CASSPGFADEQYF,TGTGCCAGCAGCCCCGGGTTTGCCGACGAGCAGTACTTC
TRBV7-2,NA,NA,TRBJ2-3,CATGRWGEFDTQYF,TGTGCCACCGGGCGTTGGGGGGAGTTCGATACGCAGTATTTT
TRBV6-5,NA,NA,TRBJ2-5,CASSMSGETQYF,TGTGCCAGCAGTATGTCGGGAGAGACCCAGTACTTC
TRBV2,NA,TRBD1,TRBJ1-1,CASSGQGNTEAFF,TGTGCCAGCAGCGGACAGGGGAACACTGAAGCTTTCTTT
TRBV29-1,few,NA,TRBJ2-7,CSVVLRVSSYEQYF,TGCAGCGTTGTATTGCGGGTTAGCTCCTACGAGCAGTACTTC
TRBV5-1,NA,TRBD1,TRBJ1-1,CASGNTGEDEAFF,TGCGCCAGCGGTAATACAGGGGAGGACGAAGCTTTCTTT
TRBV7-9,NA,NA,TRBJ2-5,CASSVQETQYF,TGTGCCAGCAGCGTACAAGAGACCCAGTACTTC
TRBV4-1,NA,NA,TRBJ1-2,CASSQDERFYGYTF,TGCGCCAGCAGCCAAGATGAGAGATTCTATGGCTACACCTTC
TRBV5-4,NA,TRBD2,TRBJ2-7,CASSLGAGSYEQYF,TGTGCCAGCAGCTTGGGAGCGGGAAGCTACGAGCAGTACTTC
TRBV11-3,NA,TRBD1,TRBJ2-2,CASSIGQGGTGELFF,TGTGCCAGCAGCATAGGACAGGGAGGCACCGGGGAGCTGTTTTTT
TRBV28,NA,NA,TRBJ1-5,CASSSADSSQPQHF,TGTGCCAGCAGTTCGGCGGACAGTTCTCAGCCCCAGCATTTT
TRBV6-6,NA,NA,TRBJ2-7,CASSREPYSYEQYF,TGTGCCAGCAGTAGGGAGCCCTACTCCTACGAGCAGTACTTC
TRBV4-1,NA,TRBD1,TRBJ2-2,CASSQATGVTGELFF,TGCGCCAGCAGCCAAGCGACAGGGGTAACCGGGGAGCTGTTTTTT
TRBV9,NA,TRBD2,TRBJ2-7,CASSPRTSGIPYEQYF,TGTGCCAGCAGCCCCCGTACTAGCGGGATACCCTACGAGCAGTACTTC
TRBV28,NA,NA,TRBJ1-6,CASRSRSDYNSPLHF,TGTGCCAGCAGGTCCCGGTCTGACTATAATTCACCCCTCCACTTT
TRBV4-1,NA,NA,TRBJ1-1,CASSQVYGVRRTDTEAFF,TGCGCCAGCAGCCAAGTTTACGGGGTGAGGAGGACGGACACTGAAGCTTTCTTT
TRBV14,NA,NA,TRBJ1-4,CASSHPTLDEKLFF,TGTGCCAGCAGCCATCCGACACTCGATGAAAAACTGTTTTTT
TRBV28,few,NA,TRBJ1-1,CASPTAIEKGEAFF,TGTGCCAGCCCGACAGCGATTGAAAAGGGGGAAGCTTTCTTT
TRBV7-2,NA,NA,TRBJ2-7,CASSLSDSAGTYEQYF,TGTGCCAGCAGCTTAAGCGATTCGGCGGGAACCTACGAGCAGTACTTC
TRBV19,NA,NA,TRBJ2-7,CASSINAGSYEQYF,TGTGCCAGTAGTATTAACGCAGGGTCCTACGAGCAGTACTTC
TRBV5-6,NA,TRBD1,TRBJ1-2,CASSLTGDPNYGYTF,TGTGCCAGCAGCTTGACAGGGGACCCTAACTATGGCTACACCTTC
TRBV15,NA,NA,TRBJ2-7,CATSRERDSNYEQYF,TGTGCCACCAGCAGAGAGCGGGACTCCAACTACGAGCAGTACTTC
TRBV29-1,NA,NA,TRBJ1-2,CSVKGGANYGYTF,TGCAGCGTTAAGGGAGGAGCTAACTATGGCTACACCTTC
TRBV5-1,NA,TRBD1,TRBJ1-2,CASSLVPQGANGYTF,TGCGCCAGCAGCCTGGTCCCACAGGGGGCCAATGGCTACACCTTC
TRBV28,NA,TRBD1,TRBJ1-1,CASRLTGVGTEAFF,TGTGCCAGCAGATTGACAGGGGTAGGGACTGAAGCTTTCTTT
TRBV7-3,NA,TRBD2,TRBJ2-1,CASSLSSGRHNEQFF,TGTGCCAGCAGCTTATCCAGCGGGAGGCACAATGAGCAGTTCTTC
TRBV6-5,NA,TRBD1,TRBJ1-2,CASRSRDRKYGYTF,TGTGCCAGCAGATCCCGGGACAGAAAATATGGCTACACCTTC
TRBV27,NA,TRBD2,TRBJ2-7,CASSSVAGVGNEQYF,TGTGCCAGCAGTTCTGTAGCGGGAGTCGGGAACGAGCAGTACTTC
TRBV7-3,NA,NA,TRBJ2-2,CASSLGQGSTGELFF,TGTGCCAGCAGCTTAGGGCAGGGGAGTACCGGGGAGCTGTTTTTT